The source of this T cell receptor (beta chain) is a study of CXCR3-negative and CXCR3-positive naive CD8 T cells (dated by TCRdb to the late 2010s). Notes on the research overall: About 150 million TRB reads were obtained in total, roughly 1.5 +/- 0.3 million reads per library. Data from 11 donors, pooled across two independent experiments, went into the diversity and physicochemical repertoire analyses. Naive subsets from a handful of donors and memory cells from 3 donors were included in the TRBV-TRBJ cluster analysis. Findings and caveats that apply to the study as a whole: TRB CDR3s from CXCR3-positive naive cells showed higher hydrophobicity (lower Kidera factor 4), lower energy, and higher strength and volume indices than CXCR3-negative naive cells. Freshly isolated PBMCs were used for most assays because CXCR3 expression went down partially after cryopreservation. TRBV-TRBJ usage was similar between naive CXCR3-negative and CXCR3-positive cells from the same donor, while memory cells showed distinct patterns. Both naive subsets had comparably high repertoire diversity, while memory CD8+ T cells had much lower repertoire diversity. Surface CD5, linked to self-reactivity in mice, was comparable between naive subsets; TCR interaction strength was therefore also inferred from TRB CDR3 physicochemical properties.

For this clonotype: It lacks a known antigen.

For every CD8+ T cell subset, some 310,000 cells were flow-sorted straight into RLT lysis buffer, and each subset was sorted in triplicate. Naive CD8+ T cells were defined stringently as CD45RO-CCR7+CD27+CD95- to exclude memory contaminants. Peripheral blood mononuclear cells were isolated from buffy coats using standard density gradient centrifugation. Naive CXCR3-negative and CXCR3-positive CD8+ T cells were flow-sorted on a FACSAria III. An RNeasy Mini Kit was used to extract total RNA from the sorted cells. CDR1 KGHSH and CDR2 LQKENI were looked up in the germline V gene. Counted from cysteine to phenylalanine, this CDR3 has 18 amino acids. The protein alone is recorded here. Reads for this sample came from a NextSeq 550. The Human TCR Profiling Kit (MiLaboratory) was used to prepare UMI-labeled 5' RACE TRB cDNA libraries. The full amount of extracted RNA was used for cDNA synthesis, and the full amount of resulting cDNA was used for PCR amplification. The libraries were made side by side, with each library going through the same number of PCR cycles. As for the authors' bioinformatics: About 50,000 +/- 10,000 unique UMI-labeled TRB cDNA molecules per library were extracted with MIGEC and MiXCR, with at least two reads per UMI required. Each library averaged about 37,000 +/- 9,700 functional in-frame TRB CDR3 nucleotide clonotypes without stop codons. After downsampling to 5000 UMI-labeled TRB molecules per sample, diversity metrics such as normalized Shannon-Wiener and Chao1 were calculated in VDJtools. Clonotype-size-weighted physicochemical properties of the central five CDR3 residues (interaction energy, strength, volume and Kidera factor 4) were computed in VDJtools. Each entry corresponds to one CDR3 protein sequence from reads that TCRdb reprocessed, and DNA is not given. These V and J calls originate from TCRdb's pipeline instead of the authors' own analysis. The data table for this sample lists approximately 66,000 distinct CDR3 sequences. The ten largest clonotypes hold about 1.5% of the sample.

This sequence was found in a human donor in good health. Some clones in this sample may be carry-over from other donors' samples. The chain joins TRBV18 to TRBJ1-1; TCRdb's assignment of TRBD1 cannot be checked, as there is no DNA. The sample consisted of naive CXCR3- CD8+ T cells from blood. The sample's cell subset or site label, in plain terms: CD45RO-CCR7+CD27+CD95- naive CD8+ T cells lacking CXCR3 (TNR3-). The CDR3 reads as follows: CASSPPAPDRAEYAEAFF.